These 7 T cell receptor beta chains were sequenced from one sample in a study of control samples from healthy donors and cancer patients. TCRdb keeps only in-frame clones here, not all; method: immunoSEQ multiplex PCR. Altogether 65,000 to 75,000 clones are present, approximately 84% being singletons, with the ten largest covering more than 3%. Sequencing input: blood. These receptors all come from a woman between 50 and 59 years old in good health.

V gene TRBV10-1 combines with J gene TRBJ2-7; 7 bases fit TRBD1. The germline CDR1 and CDR2 sequences are WNHNN and SYGVQD (reference sequence). This CDR3 has 19 amino acids. V lost 8 bases, J lost 2 bases, and 24 bases stayed unmatched. CDR3 sequence: CASGSGTTGTPPRTYEQYF. The CDR3 region has the DNA TGCGCCAGCGGTTCAGGGACGACAGGGACCCCCCCCAGGACCTACGAGCAGTACTTC.

The chain carries TRBV28 and TRBJ2-7; 9 positions agree with TRBD1. CDR3 length: 15 amino acids. Per germline, CDR1 MDHEN and CDR2 SYDVKM. Trimming cost V 4 bases and J 6 bases; bases outside gene matches: 10. The CDR3 loop reads CASSYSGTGSGEQYF. The CDR3 nucleotides are TGTGCCAGCAGTTACTCCGGGACAGGGTCAGGCGAGCAGTACTTC.

The chain recombines TRBV29-1 with TRBJ1-2, with no clear D. Germline CDR1 SQVTM, CDR2 ANQGSEA. V shed 5 bases and J shed 8 bases, with 3 bases lying between them. This CDR3 has 8 amino acids. The CDR3 DNA sequence: TGCAGCGTTAACGGCTACACCTTC. The encoded protein is CSVNGYTF.

This chain connects TRBV3-1 (or the pseudogene TRBV3-2) to TRBJ1-4; perhaps TRBD1 as D (5 bases). Trimming shortened V by 1 base and J by 7 bases, and 10 bases separated the two germline ends. The CDR3 extends over 14 amino acids. Germline values: CDR1 LGHDT, CDR2 YNNKEL (reference sequence). The CDR3 DNA follows: TGTGCCAGCAGCCAAGCGGGACGTGGTGAAAAACTGTTTTTT. Protein sequence: CASSQAGRGEKLFF.

This clone was counted between two and nine times. The chain is built from TRBV28 and TRBJ1-4, with D perhaps matching TRBD1 (5 bases). Germline loops: CDR1 MDHEN, CDR2 SYDVKM. This CDR3 comprises 16 residues. V was shortened by 5 bases and J by 0 bases, with 13 bases between the two germline ends. The CDR3 sequence is CASSPGGWATNEKLFF. In nucleotides, the CDR3 is TGTGCCAGCAGTCCGGGGGGTTGGGCAACTAATGAAAAACTGTTTTTT.

CDR3 residues: CASSVSGQGASEQYF. The CDR3 coding sequence is TGTGCCAGCAGCGTGTCGGGACAGGGGGCGTCCGAGCAGTACTTC. The chain employs TRBV6-6 and TRBJ2-7; 12 bases fit TRBD1. V shed 6 bases, J shed 6 bases, and the junction held 9 bases outside the gene matches. The CDR3 has 15 amino acids. From germline, CDR1 is MNHNY and CDR2 SVGAGI (reference sequence).

This chain joins TRBV28 and TRBJ1-5; tentatively, D is TRBD1 (5 bases). The ends were cut back, 3 bases at V and 1 base at J, with 10 bases in the middle. CDR1 and CDR2 from the germline V gene are MDHEN and SYDVKM. The CDR3 runs to 15 residues. CDR3 sequence reads: CASSFGGVSNQPQHF. In DNA form, the CDR3 reads TGTGCCAGCAGTTTTGGGGGGGTAAGCAATCAGCCCCAGCATTTT.